This TCR beta chain comes out of a study of shared clonotypes between healthy human individuals. Overall study findings and caveats: The donor pool, a small one, limited the genetic and exposure-history diversity represented.

TCRdb's table, derived via immunoSEQ multiplex PCR, lists solely in-frame clones and lacks some. This sample carries roughly 2.2 million clones, 85% to 95% of them seen once, and the ten largest clones take roughly 0.36%. Unmatched junction bases numbered 10, after V lost 5 bases and J lost 7 bases. The CDR3 consists of 15 residues. Germline-derived CDR1 and CDR2 are MNHNY and SVGAGI (reference sequence). Regarding this clone: The antigen remains unidentified.

The receptor comes from a man aged 18 to 30 in good health. Some clones in this sample may be carry-over from other donors' samples. Sequenced: naive CD4+ T cells from PBMCs. Stated subset: CD45RA+ positively selected. This chain connects TRBV6-6 to TRBJ2-1; 8 bases map to TRBD2. CDR3 in DNA: TGTGCCAGCAGTATCGGACTAGCTGGGTCAAATGAGCAGTTCTTC. Translating it yields CASSIGLAGSNEQFF.